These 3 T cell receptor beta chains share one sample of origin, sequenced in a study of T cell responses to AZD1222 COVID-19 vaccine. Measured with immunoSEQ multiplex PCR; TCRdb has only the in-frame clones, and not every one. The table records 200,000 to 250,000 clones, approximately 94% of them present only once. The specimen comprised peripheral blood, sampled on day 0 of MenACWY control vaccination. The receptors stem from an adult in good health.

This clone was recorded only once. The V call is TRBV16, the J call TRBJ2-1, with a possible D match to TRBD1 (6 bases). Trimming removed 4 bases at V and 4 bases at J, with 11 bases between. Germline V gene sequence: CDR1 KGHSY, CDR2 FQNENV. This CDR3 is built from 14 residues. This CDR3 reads CASSLGTLYNEQFF. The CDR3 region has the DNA TGTGCCAGCAGCCTCGGGACACTATACAATGAGCAGTTCTTC. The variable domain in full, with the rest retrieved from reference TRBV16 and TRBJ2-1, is GEEVAQTPKHLVRGEGQKAKLYCAPIKGHSYVFWYQQVLKNEFKFLISFQNENVFDETGMPKERFSAKCLPNSPCSLEIQATKLEDSAVYFCASSLGTLYNEQFFGPGTRLTVL.

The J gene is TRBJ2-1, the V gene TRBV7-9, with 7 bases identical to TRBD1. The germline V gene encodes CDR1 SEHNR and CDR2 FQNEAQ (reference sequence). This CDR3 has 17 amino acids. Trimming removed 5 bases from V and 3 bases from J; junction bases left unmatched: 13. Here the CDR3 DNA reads TGTGCCAGCAGCCAAGACAGGGTATCGTCTTACTACAATGAGCAGTTCTTC. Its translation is CASSQDRVSSYYNEQFF.

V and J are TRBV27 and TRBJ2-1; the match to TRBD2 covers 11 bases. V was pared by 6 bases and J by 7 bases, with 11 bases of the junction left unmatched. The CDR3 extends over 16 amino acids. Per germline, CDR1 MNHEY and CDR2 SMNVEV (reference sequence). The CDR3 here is CASRPKGLAANNEQFF. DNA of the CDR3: TGTGCCAGCAGACCAAAGGGACTAGCGGCTAATAATGAGCAGTTCTTC.